These 32 T cell receptor beta chains were sequenced from one sample in a study of neurological immune-mediated disorders (dated 2019 in TCRdb). The method behind the library was 5' RACE. Sequencer: Illumina HiSeq 2500. TCRdb cleaned the public reads at Q25 with fastp, built clones with MiXCR and kept in-frame beta chains. Each CDR3 protein appears once, grouped with its most common genes and DNA. The sample has about 120,000 distinct CDR3 sequences on record, roughly 3.2% of them singletons. The ten biggest clones cover roughly 1.3% of the sample. Sequencing was carried out using PBMCs. Receptor source: a young woman with multiple sclerosis.

This clonotype was counted many times. The gene calls are TRBV7-9 and TRBJ1-1; weak D call: TRBD1 (5 bases). This CDR3 is 15 amino acids long. Per the germline V gene, CDR1 is SEHNR and CDR2 is FQNEAQ (reference sequence). V was cut by 5 bases and J by 1 base, with 14 bases left in between. CDR3 residues: CASSEGRGWNTEAFF. The CDR3 DNA reads TGTGCCAGCAGCGAGGGGCGAGGATGGAACACTGAAGCTTTCTTT.

This clonotype was detected ten times or more. The chain has TRBV20-1 and TRBJ2-5, with 8 bases matching TRBD2. Germline CDR1 is DFQATT and CDR2 is SNEGSKA (reference sequence). V shed 0 bases and J 4 bases; nucleotides not matched to a gene: 4. This CDR3 comprises 14 residues. In DNA form, the CDR3 reads TGCAGTGCTAGAGATGCCCGGGGGGGAGAGACCCAGTACTTC. It translates to CSARDARGGETQYF.

Many counts were recorded for this clonotype. The DNA of the CDR3 is TGTGCCAGCAATTTGGGGGAGGTCGGGGAGACCCAGTACTTC. This gives the protein CASNLGEVGETQYF. V usage is TRBV9 and J usage is TRBJ2-5; possibly TRBD2 for D (6 bases). Per the germline V gene, CDR1 is SGDLS and CDR2 is YYNGEE. The CDR3 is 14 amino acids. V was pared by 6 bases and J by 5 bases, with 17 bases between.

This clonotype was counted at least ten times. This sequence joins TRBV7-2 and TRBJ2-2; D call uncertain. Germline CDR1 is SGHTA and CDR2 is FQGNSA. V lost 10 bases and J lost 6, with 12 bases in between. This CDR3 is built from 12 residues. The CDR3 DNA is TGTGCCATTAGACTTAGTCCCGGGGAGCTGTTTTTT. Its protein product is CAIRLSPGELFF.

The table lists this clonotype with many counts. The chain couples TRBV6-2 or TRBV6-3 to TRBJ2-1; D remains unclear. This CDR3 has 15 amino acids. In germline, CDR1 is MNHEY, CDR2 SVGEGT. Trimming shortened V by 0 bases and J by 0 bases, and 6 bases separated the two germline ends. CDR3 nucleotide sequence: TGTGCCAGCAGTTACTCGGGCGGCTCCTACAATGAGCAGTTCTTC. It yields the protein CASSYSGGSYNEQFF.

At least ten counts were recorded for this clonotype. The J gene is TRBJ1-2, the V gene TRBV28; 9 bases map to TRBD1. The length of the CDR3 is 17 residues. CDR1 and CDR2 from the germline V gene are MDHEN and SYDVKM. Trimming removed 1 base from V and 5 bases from J; junction bases left unmatched: 11. The CDR3 sequence is CASSLSAGQGPPYGYTF. The CDR3 DNA follows: TGTGCCAGCAGTTTATCAGCGGGACAGGGTCCCCCGTATGGCTACACCTTC.

This clonotype was recorded many times. V is TRBV20-1 and J is TRBJ2-5, with a weak D call TRBD1 (6 bases). V was shortened by 3 bases and J by 7 bases, with 15 bases between the two germline ends. Germline V CDR1 and CDR2: DFQATT, SNEGSKA (reference sequence). This CDR3 is built from 13 residues. The CDR3 DNA reads TGCAGTGCTAGGAGAACAGGGTGGGGGACCCAGTACTTC. This gives the protein CSARRTGWGTQYF.

This clonotype was recorded many times. V and J are TRBV6-5 and TRBJ2-5; a possible D gene is TRBD2 (6 bases). This CDR3 contains 15 residues. The germline V gene encodes CDR1 MNHEY and CDR2 SVGAGI. Trimming took off 0 bases at V and 4 bases at J, with 12 bases between the two ends. The CDR3 loop is CASSYSGGLSETQYF. In nucleotides, the CDR3 is TGTGCCAGCAGTTACTCGGGGGGTCTCTCAGAGACCCAGTACTTC.

In this sample, this clonotype turned up many times. The chain is built from TRBV2 and TRBJ1-1; D is possibly TRBD1 (5 bases). V lost 6 bases and J lost 6, with 11 bases in between. The CDR3 length is 12 residues. Germline V gives CDR1 SNHLY, CDR2 FYNNEI. The CDR3 spells CASRKQDPEAFF. In DNA form, the CDR3 reads TGTGCCAGCAGGAAACAGGACCCTGAAGCTTTCTTT.

In this sample, this clonotype turned up many times. CDR3 in amino acids: CSAKPDRGRGEQYF. CDR3 nucleotide sequence: TGCAGTGCTAAACCCGACAGGGGGCGAGGCGAGCAGTACTTC. The chain recombines TRBV20-1 with TRBJ2-7; 10 bases agree with TRBD1. Trimming cost V 4 bases and J 6 bases; bases outside gene matches: 9. CDR1 is DFQATT and CDR2 is SNEGSKA in the germline V gene (reference sequence). The CDR3 has 14 amino acids.

This clonotype was seen at least ten times. This sequence joins TRBV20-1 and TRBJ2-7; 7 positions agree with TRBD1. The CDR3 runs 16 residues. V lost 5 bases to trimming and J lost 2 bases; unmatched junction nucleotides: 15. Germline V gene lookup returns CDR1 DFQATT and CDR2 SNEGSKA (reference sequence). CDR3 coding DNA: TGCAGTGCTCCGGTCCGCCCGGGACAGTTAACCTACGAGCAGTACTTC. Its protein is CSAPVRPGQLTYEQYF.

This clonotype has ten or more counts. The chain employs TRBV20-1 and TRBJ1-1; 10 bases agree with TRBD1. This CDR3 is built from 15 residues. The junction had 4 bases not matched to a gene; V was cut back by 0 bases and J by 3 bases. The germline V gene encodes CDR1 DFQATT and CDR2 SNEGSKA (reference sequence). The CDR3 loop reads CSARDLGQGHTEAFF. The CDR3 DNA sequence: TGCAGTGCTAGAGACCTGGGACAGGGGCACACTGAAGCTTTCTTT.

This clonotype came up many times. V is TRBV19 and J is TRBJ1-5; no firm D call. V was shortened by 5 bases and J by 6 bases, with 11 bases between the two germline ends. The CDR3 covers 13 residues. The germline V gene has CDR1 LNHDA and CDR2 SQIVND (reference sequence). CDR3: CASSPTTGQPQHF. CDR3 in DNA: TGTGCCAGTAGTCCCACCACCGGTCAGCCCCAGCATTTT.

This clonotype was recorded at least ten times. The chain carries TRBV20-1 and TRBJ2-3; 9 positions agree with TRBD1. Per germline, CDR1 DFQATT and CDR2 SNEGSKA (reference sequence). Unmatched junction bases numbered 5, after V lost 5 bases and J lost 2 bases. This CDR3 has 14 residues. The CDR3 DNA reads as TGCAGTGCTGGACGGACAGGGGTCACAGATACGCAGTATTTT. Translating it yields CSAGRTGVTDTQYF.

To note about this clonotype: This is likely a read error, given that the CDR3 carries no conserved phenylalanine or tryptophan at its end. The chain couples TRBV20-1 to TRBJ1-1, with D maybe TRBD1 (5 bases). Trimming removed 7 bases at V and 6 bases at J, with 18 bases between. CDR3 length: 13 residues. Germline CDR1 DFQATT, CDR2 SNEGSKA (reference sequence). The CDR3 coding sequence is TGCAGTGATGCAGAGGTGGGGGGATCTGAAGCTTTCCTT. The encoded protein is CSDAEVGGSEAFL.

This clonotype was observed many times. The rearrangement links TRBV11-2 to TRBJ2-2; weak D call: TRBD2 (5 bases). The ends were cut back, 0 bases at V and 6 bases at J, with 11 bases in the middle. This CDR3 has 15 residues. Germline V gene sequence: CDR1 SGHAT, CDR2 FQNNGV. The CDR3 DNA reads as TGTGCCAGCAGCTTAGACCTGGCCGGGGCCGGGGAGCTGTTTTTT. It encodes CASSLDLAGAGELFF.

This clonotype was counted at least ten times. This sequence joins TRBV7-2 and TRBJ2-7; D perhaps matches TRBD1 (7 bases). V gave up 1 base and J gave up 7 bases, with 14 bases separating them. The germline CDR1 and CDR2 sequences are SGHTA and FQGNSA. This CDR3 has 14 amino acids. The CDR3 coding sequence is TGTGCCAGCAGCTTAGGGCAGGGGGGTGGAGAGCAGTACTTC. Its translation is CASSLGQGGGEQYF.

This clonotype was found many times. In nucleotides, the CDR3 is TGTGCCAGCAGCCAATTTGCGGCCGCGAACACCGGGGAGCTGTTTTTT. This translates into CASSQFAAANTGELFF. The V and J genes are TRBV3-1 and TRBJ2-2, with D unresolved. The CDR3 totals 16 residues. The germline V gene has CDR1 LGHDT and CDR2 YNNKEL (reference sequence). Deletions cut 2 bases from V and 0 bases from J, with 10 bases between.

The sample holds many counts of this clonotype. In nucleotides, the CDR3 is TGCGCCAGCAGCTTGGAAGCAGGGGGGATCGACGAGCAGTACTTC. Encoded protein: CASSLEAGGIDEQYF. The chain couples TRBV5-1 to TRBJ2-7; weak D call: TRBD1 (7 bases). This CDR3 region has 15 residues. Looked up from germline, CDR1 is SGHRS and CDR2 is YFSETQ. V was shortened by 0 bases and J by 5 bases, with 15 bases between the two germline ends.

This clonotype was seen at least ten times. The V and J genes are TRBV7-2 and TRBJ1-4; 9 nucleotides match TRBD1. Germline V gives CDR1 SGHTA, CDR2 FQGNSA. The CDR3 spans 15 residues. Germline trimming cut 2 bases from V and 8 bases from J; bases unmatched to any gene: 6. In DNA, the CDR3 is TGTGCCAGCAGCTTATCCGGGACAGGGAAGGAAAAACTGTTTTTT. Its protein product is CASSLSGTGKEKLFF.

This clonotype was detected many times. The chain carries TRBV12-3 or TRBV12-4 and TRBJ2-1; the D gene is possibly TRBD2 (5 bases). The CDR3 covers 20 residues. V lost 7 bases and J lost 0, with 28 bases in between. The CDR3 nucleotides are TGTGCCAGCACCCACGGGTCGAGGGTATTTCATAAGGGCTCCTACAATGAGCAGTTCTTC. This encodes CASTHGSRVFHKGSYNEQFF.

This clonotype turned up a few times. Possible read error: a much larger clone is one base away. The genes are TRBV3-1 and TRBJ1-6; D might be TRBD1 (5 bases). The CDR3 length is 14 residues. Germline V CDR1 and CDR2: LGHDT, YNNKEL (reference sequence). The CDR3 reads CASSQAGIQSHLHF. In nucleotides, the CDR3 is TGTGCCAGCAGCCAAGCAGGGATCCAGTCACACCTCCACTTT.

This clonotype was seen ten or more times. The chain carries TRBV6-5 and TRBJ1-1; no reliable D call. V lost 2 bases and J 4 bases, leaving 5 bases between the germline ends. Germline CDR1 is MNHEY and CDR2 is SVGAGI. The CDR3 totals 12 residues. CDR3 amino acids: CASSYGGTEAFF. Here the CDR3 DNA reads TGTGCCAGCAGTTACGGTGGCACTGAAGCTTTCTTT.

In its sample, this clonotype was seen a few times. V usage is TRBV7-8 and J usage is TRBJ1-1; D is ambiguous. CDR3 size: 16 residues. Trimming shortened V by 0 bases and J by 2 bases, and 13 bases separated the two germline ends. CDR1 is SGHVS, CDR2 FQNEAQ, per germline. CDR3 region: CASSLALQASNTEAFF. The CDR3 coding sequence is TGTGCCAGCAGCTTAGCGCTTCAGGCGTCCAACACTGAAGCTTTCTTT.

This clonotype was seen a handful of times. A read error may produce the germline difference seen at one junction end. The rearrangement joins TRBV5-1 to TRBJ1-6, with 7 bases fitting TRBD1. The CDR3 is made up of 16 amino acids. Germline V CDR1 and CDR2: SGHRS, YFSETQ. DNA of the CDR3: TGCGCCAGCAGCTTGGGGCGTGGGGACAGTAATTCAACCCTCAACTTT. Encoded protein: CASSLGRGDSNSTLNF.

This clonotype was counted ten times or more. V gene TRBV6-6 combines with J gene TRBJ2-3; D call uncertain. The V gene lost 6 bases and the J gene lost 4 bases, with 8 bases spanning the gap. This CDR3 has 12 residues. Germline assignment: CDR1 MNHNY and CDR2 SVGAGI (reference sequence). CDR3 nucleotides: TGTGCCAGCAGCCCCCGGCCAGATACGCAGTATTTT. Protein sequence: CASSPRPDTQYF.

There are many counts of this clonotype. The chain carries TRBV12-3 or TRBV12-4 and TRBJ1-6; the match to TRBD1 covers 8 bases. V was clipped by 5 bases and J by 12 bases; unmatched bases: 6. The CDR3 extends over 13 amino acids. CDR3: CASSPRTGRPLHF. The CDR3, as DNA: TGTGCCAGCAGTCCTCGGACAGGGCGACCCCTCCACTTT.

This clonotype was counted ten times or more. This rearrangement joins TRBV4-3 to TRBJ2-7; D gene uncertain. With 1 base removed from V and 5 bases from J, the gap between germline ends came to 9 bases. Germline V gives CDR1 LGHNA, CDR2 YSLEER. The CDR3 contains 13 residues. CDR3 coding DNA: TGCGCCAGCAGCCAAGGGGGTGCCGACGAGCAGTACTTC. Amino acid sequence: CASSQGGADEQYF.

This clonotype was counted ten times or more. The rearrangement joins TRBV11-2 to TRBJ1-2; a weak D match, TRBD1 (5 bases). The germline V gene has CDR1 SGHAT and CDR2 FQNNGV. This CDR3 is built from 15 residues. V was trimmed by 4 bases and J by 4 bases, leaving 16 bases between them. The CDR3 is CASSSTPGIAYGYTF. The CDR3 coding sequence is TGTGCCAGCAGCTCCACTCCAGGGATTGCCTATGGCTACACCTTC.

The chain recombines TRBV9 with TRBJ2-2; D tentatively reads TRBD1 or TRBD2 (6 bases each). Germline lookup yields CDR1 SGDLS and CDR2 YYNGEE. This CDR3 is 15 amino acids long. With 2 bases removed from V and 5 bases from J, the gap between germline ends came to 13 bases. This chain's CDR3 is CASSVEGHLTGELFF. CDR3 sequence (DNA): TGTGCCAGCAGCGTGGAGGGACACTTGACCGGGGAGCTGTTTTTT.

The sample holds many counts of this clonotype. This rearrangement joins TRBV7-6 to TRBJ2-1; 7 bases are a match to TRBD2. V shed 2 bases, J shed 0 bases, and the junction held 10 bases outside the gene matches. Germline lookup yields CDR1 SGHVS and CDR2 FNYEAQ. This CDR3 is built from 18 residues. This CDR3 reads CASSLILAGAVSYNEQFF. CDR3 DNA: TGTGCCAGCAGCTTAATATTGGCGGGAGCTGTCTCCTACAATGAGCAGTTCTTC.

This clonotype appeared many times. V gene TRBV5-6 combines with J gene TRBJ2-7; D is uncertain. Trimming removed 5 bases at V and 1 base at J, with 16 bases between. This CDR3 comprises 15 residues. The germline gives CDR1 SGHDT, CDR2 YYEEEE. The CDR3 DNA sequence: TGTGCCAGCAGTTCCCGTGAGGCAGTATCCTACGAGCAGTACTTC. It specifies CASSSREAVSYEQYF.